This T cell receptor (beta chain) originates from a study of T cells after yellow fever vaccination. General study points: After the booster, over 95% of CD4 and roughly nine tenths of CD8 primary-response clones were re-detected.

Ten or more counts support this clonotype. Its antigen is not identified. UMIs were added to TCR cDNA along with a universal primer site when it was made by 5'RACE template switching. TCRdb itself ran the 5' RACE reads through MiXCR, one entry per CDR3 protein. The sample holds hundreds of thousands of distinct CDR3 sequences, approximately 19% seen once. The CDR3 loop spans 14 amino acids. The junction had 7 bases not matched to a gene; V was cut back by 6 bases and J by 3 bases. CDR1 is MNHEY, CDR2 SVGAGI, per germline. This chain links TRBV6-5 with TRBJ1-2; 7 bases fit TRBD1. Sample: PBMCs, taken before the yellow fever booster vaccination. This sequence originates from a man aged 18 to 35 who received the YFV17D yellow fever vaccine. CDR3 residues: CASSRTGGYYGYTF. Written as DNA, the CDR3 is TGTGCCAGCAGCAGGACAGGAGGATACTATGGCTACACCTTC.